The 26 T cell receptor beta chains below all came from one sample that was sequenced in a study of beta chain features in type 1 diabetes. The sequenced template was cDNA made from the entire isolated RNA. Profiling relied on immunoSEQ multiplex PCR, and the TCRdb table lists in-frame clones only, not all of them. This sample has 450,000 or so clones, with over 10% found just once. The specimen sequenced was naive CD4+ T cells from blood. The origin of the receptors is a woman aged 18-29 years in good health.

As for this clone: In the same sample, other DNA sequences code for this CDR3. J is TRBJ2-1 and V is TRBV7-9, with 8 bases lining up with TRBD2. Trimming removed 5 bases from V and 0 bases from J; junction bases left unmatched: 3. The CDR3 covers 15 residues. Germline values: CDR1 SEHNR, CDR2 FQNEAQ (reference sequence). CDR3 in amino acids: CASSPRGGSYNEQFF. The CDR3 DNA sequence: TGTGCCAGCAGCCCCCGGGGGGGCTCCTACAATGAGCAGTTCTTC. Drawing the rest from reference TRBV7-9 and TRBJ2-1, the complete variable domain is DTGVSQNPRHKITKRGQNVTFRCDPISEHNRLYWYRQTLGQGPEFLTYFQNEAQLEKSRLLSDRFSAERPKGSFSTLEIQRTEQGDSAMYLCASSPRGGSYNEQFFGPGTRLTVL.

This clone has a handful of counts. The chain carries TRBV4-1 and TRBJ1-6; maybe TRBD1 (5 bases). The CDR3 length is 16 residues. V gave up 0 bases and J gave up 4 bases, with 10 bases separating them. Per germline, CDR1 MGHRA and CDR2 YSYEKL. This chain's CDR3 is CASSQDPPGYNSPLHF. The CDR3 DNA is TGCGCCAGCAGCCAAGATCCACCAGGGTATAATTCACCCCTCCACTTT.

This clone was recorded a few times. The rearrangement links TRBV7-8 to TRBJ2-3; D is ambiguous. Germline CDR1 SGHVS, CDR2 FQNEAQ. Deletions cut 8 bases from V and 6 bases from J, with 15 bases between. This CDR3 spans 13 amino acids. The CDR3 loop is CASELNLKDTQYF. CDR3 DNA sequence: TGTGCCAGCGAGCTAAACCTCAAGGATACGCAGTATTTT.

The chain recombines TRBV20-1 with TRBJ2-5; D is uncertain. V lost 3 bases and J 5 bases, leaving 7 bases between the germline ends. Germline loops: CDR1 DFQATT, CDR2 SNEGSKA (reference sequence). CDR3 length: 11 amino acids. The CDR3 DNA reads as TGCAGTGCTAGTGTTGGGGAGACCCAGTACTTC. Translated: CSASVGETQYF.

This clone was counted only a few times. The rearrangement links TRBV30 to TRBJ2-7, with 9 bases identical to TRBD2. The J segment lost 2 bases and the V segment lost 5 bases, leaving 7 bases of the junction unmatched. This CDR3 comprises 14 residues. Germline V gene data show CDR1 as GTSNPN and CDR2 as SVGIG (reference sequence). The CDR3 spells CAWAASGITYEQYF. CDR3 in DNA: TGTGCCTGGGCCGCTAGCGGGATTACCTACGAGCAGTACTTC.

This rearrangement joins TRBV5-6 to TRBJ1-3, with D perhaps TRBD1 (5 bases). There are 16 residues in the CDR3. V lost 1 base, J lost 3 bases, and 14 bases lay in between. Per germline, CDR1 SGHDT and CDR2 YYEEEE. CDR3 residues: CASSLLPGESGNTIYF. In DNA form, the CDR3 reads TGTGCCAGCAGCTTGCTTCCGGGGGAGAGTGGAAACACCATATATTTT. Drawing the rest from reference TRBV5-6 and TRBJ1-3, the complete variable domain is DAGVTQSPTHLIKTRGQQVTLRCSPKSGHDTVSWYQQALGQGPQFIFQYYEEEERQRGNFPDRFSGHQFPNYSSELNVNALLLGDSALYLCASSLLPGESGNTIYFGEGSWLTVV.

The rearrangement links TRBV5-1 to TRBJ2-3, with D unclear. Trimming pared 0 bases from V and 3 bases from J, leaving 8 bases between. The CDR3 has 14 residues. Germline CDR1 is SGHRS and CDR2 is YFSETQ. CDR3 region: CASSLGQLTDTQYF. CDR3 DNA: TGCGCCAGCAGCTTGGGTCAGCTAACAGATACGCAGTATTTT.

This sequence joins TRBV6-6 and TRBJ2-4; a weak D match, TRBD1 (6 bases). The CDR3 has 14 residues. CDR1 is MNHNY and CDR2 is SVGAGI in the germline V gene (reference sequence). Trimming stripped 5 bases from V and 9 bases from J, with 17 bases between. As DNA, the CDR3 is TGTGCCAGCAGTCCAGGGGCTTCATACGGCATTCAGTACTTC. Translating gives CASSPGASYGIQYF.

The sample holds a few counts of this clone. The chain carries TRBV4-1 and TRBJ2-1; D uncertain. The germline V and J ends were trimmed by 2 bases and 9 bases, with 23 bases remaining between them. The length of the CDR3 is 17 residues. Germline CDR1 reads MGHRA; CDR2 reads YSYEKL. Written as DNA, the CDR3 is TGCGCCAGCAGCCAACCCAACGACCCGGTTTCTCTACCTGAGCAGTTCTTC. Its translation is CASSQPNDPVSLPEQFF.

The chain uses TRBV4-3 and TRBJ2-3, with 9 bases fitting TRBD1. The V gene's germline CDR1 is LGHNA and CDR2 YSLEER. The CDR3 is 15 residues long. The V segment lost 4 bases and the J segment 5 bases; nucleotides outside the gene matches: 7. In DNA form, the CDR3 reads TGCGCCAGCAGCCCGTCGGGACAGGGTGGAGATACGCAGTATTTT. Its protein product is CASSPSGQGGDTQYF.

Comment on this clone: Other DNA sequences of this sample code for an identical CDR3. This rearrangement joins TRBV5-4 to TRBJ2-3; no clear D gene. V was cut by 5 bases and J by 1 base, with 11 bases left in between. From germline, CDR1 is SGHNT and CDR2 YYREEE (reference sequence). The CDR3 is 14 amino acids. The CDR3, as DNA: TGTGCCAGCAGTACAAGGACGGGCACAGATACGCAGTATTTT. Amino acid sequence: CASSTRTGTDTQYF.

The chain combines TRBV5-4 with TRBJ2-5; D is unresolved. Deletions cut 5 bases from V and 2 bases from J, with 13 bases between. The CDR3 has 14 amino acids. Germline V lookup: CDR1 SGHNT, CDR2 YYREEE (reference sequence). The CDR3 reads CASSPGRAQETQYF. The CDR3 coding sequence is TGTGCCAGCAGTCCTGGACGGGCACAAGAGACCCAGTACTTC.

The chain links TRBV7-3 to TRBJ2-5, with D hard to call. Germline assignment: CDR1 SGHTA and CDR2 FQGTGA. This CDR3 is 14 amino acids long. V was pared by 1 base and J by 2 bases, with 8 bases between. The CDR3 spells CASSLMADQETQYF. The CDR3 bases are TGTGCCAGCAGCTTAATGGCAGATCAAGAGACCCAGTACTTC.

This rearrangement joins TRBV14 to TRBJ2-3; the match to TRBD2 covers 10 bases. From germline, CDR1 is SGHDN and CDR2 FVKESK. The CDR3 spans 17 residues. V lost 4 bases to trimming and J lost 2 bases; unmatched junction nucleotides: 9. The DNA of the CDR3 is TGTGCCAGCAGCCGCCGAAGCACTAGCGGGAACACAGATACGCAGTATTTT. Translation gives CASSRRSTSGNTDTQYF.

This clone was counted between two and nine times. The rearrangement uses TRBV6-6 and TRBJ1-3; 9 positions agree with TRBD1. V was clipped by 2 bases and J by 4 bases; unmatched bases: 3. Germline V gives CDR1 MNHNY, CDR2 SVGAGI (reference sequence). The CDR3 covers 15 residues. CDR3 nucleotides: TGTGCCAGCAGTTACGGACAGGGGACAGGAAACACCATATATTTT. This translates into CASSYGQGTGNTIYF.

The chain has TRBV7-9 and TRBJ2-1; D is uncertain. Between the trimmed V and J ends, which lost 5 bases and 3 bases, there was a span of 20 bases. The CDR3 loop spans 17 amino acids. Germline-derived CDR1 and CDR2 are SEHNR and FQNEAQ (reference sequence). The CDR3 loop reads CASSPRLRGSGYNEQFF. CDR3 DNA sequence: TGTGCCAGCAGCCCCCGGTTAAGAGGATCGGGCTACAATGAGCAGTTCTTC.

The V gene is TRBV28, the J gene TRBJ2-5, with D tentatively TRBD1 (6 bases). The ends were cut back, 6 bases at V and 2 bases at J, with 19 bases in the middle. CDR3 length: 16 residues. Germline V gene data show CDR1 as MDHEN and CDR2 as SYDVKM. CDR3 sequence (DNA): TGTGCCAGCAGCACCAGATGGGGGCCGGAACAAGAGACCCAGTACTTC. As protein: CASSTRWGPEQETQYF.

This clone came up a few times. V usage is TRBV7-2 and J usage is TRBJ1-6, with 9 bases identical to TRBD1. Germline V CDR1 and CDR2: SGHTA, FQGNSA. CDR3 size: 15 residues. V dropped 5 bases and J dropped 6; count of bases not matched to a gene: 5. The CDR3 protein is CASSPGTGPNSPLHF. DNA for the CDR3: TGTGCCAGCAGCCCGGGGACAGGGCCTAATTCACCCCTCCACTTT.

This clone occurred a few times. The chain employs TRBV14 and TRBJ2-7, with no clear D. Germline V gene data show CDR1 as SGHDN and CDR2 as FVKESK. This CDR3 has 15 amino acids. V dropped 1 base and J dropped 0 bases, with 10 bases sitting between them. The DNA of the CDR3 is TGTGCCAGCAGCCAAGTAAGCCTAAGCTCCTACGAGCAGTACTTC. This translates into CASSQVSLSSYEQYF.

The V gene is TRBV4-3, the J gene TRBJ2-1; 7 bases align to TRBD2. The junction had 24 bases not matched to a gene; V was cut back by 2 bases and J by 5 bases. Germline CDR1 LGHNA, CDR2 YSLEER. The CDR3 loop spans 21 amino acids. CDR3 amino acids: CASSQSLPGGFGRLRDNEQFF. In DNA, the CDR3 is TGCGCCAGCAGCCAAAGCCTTCCCGGGGGGTTTGGCCGGTTGAGGGACAATGAGCAGTTCTTC.

This clone was found a few times. The sample holds other DNA sequences that translate to the same CDR3. The gene calls are TRBV9 and TRBJ1-1; D remains ambiguous. This CDR3 spans 14 amino acids. V lost 2 bases, J lost 0 bases, and 8 bases lay in between. From germline, CDR1 is SGDLS and CDR2 YYNGEE. The CDR3, as DNA: TGTGCCAGCAGCGTTGCGGGGATGAACACTGAAGCTTTCTTT. Translation gives CASSVAGMNTEAFF.

In this sample, this clone turned up many times. The chain links TRBV29-1 to TRBJ1-2; D not certain. In germline, CDR1 is SQVTM, CDR2 ANQGSEA. This CDR3 region has 13 residues. Trimming left V 2 bases short and J 6 bases short, with 13 bases between. The CDR3 DNA sequence: TGCAGCGTTGAAATGGGGAGGAATCATGGCTACACCTTC. This codes for CSVEMGRNHGYTF.

This sequence joins TRBV4-1 and TRBJ2-5, with 9 bases aligning to TRBD2. With 1 base clipped from V and 2 bases from J, the junction kept 8 bases outside the gene matches. Germline assignment: CDR1 MGHRA and CDR2 YSYEKL. The CDR3 has 17 amino acids. CDR3 sequence reads: CASSQARLAVIQETQYF. CDR3 nucleotides: TGCGCCAGCAGCCAAGCCCGACTAGCGGTAATTCAAGAGACCCAGTACTTC.

This clone was counted between two and nine times. The CDR3 nucleotides read TGTGCCAGCAGTTACTACAAGGGGCGGCAAGAGACCCAGTACTTC. The encoded protein is CASSYYKGRQETQYF. The V gene is TRBV6-5, the J gene TRBJ2-5; maybe TRBD1 (5 bases). The V gene's germline CDR1 is MNHEY and CDR2 SVGAGI. The CDR3 consists of 15 residues. Deletions cut 1 base from V and 2 bases from J, with 11 bases between.

The chain employs TRBV6-5 and TRBJ2-1; tentatively, D is TRBD1 (5 bases). Trimming left V 2 bases short and J 4 bases short, with 12 bases between. The germline V gene encodes CDR1 MNHEY and CDR2 SVGAGI. This CDR3 is 15 amino acids long. The DNA of the CDR3 is TGTGCCAGCAGTTACAATCCAGGGTTATACAATGAGCAGTTCTTC. It yields the protein CASSYNPGLYNEQFF.

The chain employs TRBV7-6 and TRBJ2-6; D unclear. CDR3 size: 13 residues. CDR1 and CDR2 from the germline V gene are SGHVS and FNYEAQ. Trimming left V 0 bases short and J 3 bases short, with 0 bases between. The CDR3 DNA reads as TGTGCCAGCAGCTTAGCTGGGGCCAACGTCCTGACTTTC. It encodes CASSLAGANVLTF.